Each of the 16 T cell receptor beta chains below was sequenced from the same sample in a study of blood T cell repertoires in COVID-19. TCRdb's copy holds only in-frame clones and misses some; the assay was immunoSEQ multiplex PCR. This sample has 150,000 to 200,000 clones, with approximately 80% found just once. The sample was peripheral blood. The receptors were gathered from a human donor in a cohort sampled during active COVID-19.

The CDR3 sequence: CASSLGVGLYGYTF. In nucleotides, the CDR3 is TGTGCCAGCAGCTTGGGGGTGGGGCTCTATGGCTACACCTTC. The J gene is TRBJ1-2, the V gene TRBV5-4; possibly TRBD1 for D (5 bases). The CDR3 covers 14 residues. Trimming pared 0 bases from V and 4 bases from J, leaving 10 bases between. Germline-derived CDR1 and CDR2 are SGHNT and YYREEE (reference sequence).

This clone came up a few times. The chain couples TRBV3-1 (or the pseudogene TRBV3-2) to TRBJ1-4, with 7 bases fitting TRBD1. Germline V CDR1 and CDR2: LGHDT, YNNKEL (reference sequence). After removal of 4 bases from V and 0 bases from J, the junction contained 11 bases not matched to a gene. The CDR3 runs 18 residues. The CDR3 nucleotides read TGTGCCAGCAGCCGGACAGGCCTCACCAAAGCAACTAATGAAAAACTGTTTTTT. Its translation is CASSRTGLTKATNEKLFF.

The V and J genes are TRBV7-6 and TRBJ2-6; 9 bases map to TRBD1. Germline V CDR1 and CDR2: SGHVS, FNYEAQ. With 5 bases clipped from V and 0 bases from J, the junction kept 8 bases outside the gene matches. The CDR3 length is 18 residues. CDR3 coding DNA: TGTGCCAGCAGCCCGGACAGGGGTCTATACTCTGGGGCCAACGTCCTGACTTTC. This sequence encodes CASSPDRGLYSGANVLTF.

The count of this clone is one. CDR3 sequence (DNA): TGTGCCAGCAGTGACCCCGACAGAATGGGTGGCTACACCTTC. Protein product: CASSDPDRMGGYTF. The chain is built from TRBV2 and TRBJ1-2; TRBD1 is a possible D gene (5 bases). Between the trimmed V and J ends, which lost 3 bases and 7 bases, there was a span of 15 bases. This CDR3 has 14 amino acids. CDR1 is SNHLY and CDR2 is FYNNEI in the germline V gene.

This clone has a single count. This chain connects TRBV5-4 to TRBJ2-7; 15 bases fit TRBD2. The J segment lost 2 bases and the V segment lost 4 bases, leaving 13 bases of the junction unmatched. The V gene's germline CDR1 is SGHNT and CDR2 YYREEE (reference sequence). CDR3 length: 19 residues. The DNA of the CDR3 is TGTGCCAGCAGCGAGAAAAGGACTAGCGGGAGGGCCGCGACCTACGAGCAGTACTTC. This sequence encodes CASSEKRTSGRAATYEQYF.

V usage is TRBV7-2 and J usage is TRBJ2-7, with 9 bases fitting TRBD2. The CDR3 contains 15 residues. The germline V gene has CDR1 SGHTA and CDR2 FQGNSA. Germline trimming cut 0 bases from V and 4 bases from J; bases unmatched to any gene: 4. The CDR3 is CASSLANSGGYEQYF. DNA for the CDR3: TGTGCCAGCAGCTTAGCGAATAGCGGGGGATACGAGCAGTACTTC.

CDR3: CASSEYTGGQETQYF. DNA of the CDR3: TGTGCCAGCAGTGAATACACGGGGGGGCAGGAGACCCAGTACTTC. The V and J genes are TRBV2 and TRBJ2-5; 8 nucleotides line up with TRBD2. Germline trimming cut 2 bases from V and 5 bases from J; bases unmatched to any gene: 7. The CDR3 is 15 residues long. CDR1 is SNHLY and CDR2 is FYNNEI in the germline V gene.

There are a few counts of this clone. This chain joins TRBV7-8 and TRBJ1-4, with 7 bases aligning to TRBD1. CDR3 length: 21 amino acids. V shed 5 bases, J shed 0 bases, and the junction held 21 bases outside the gene matches. Per the germline V gene, CDR1 is SGHVS and CDR2 is FQNEAQ. CDR3 nucleotides: TGTGCCAGCAGCCCACGACTGAGACAGGGTGGTGGTAGGGCAACTAATGAAAAACTGTTTTTT. As protein: CASSPRLRQGGGRATNEKLFF.

The chain uses TRBV5-5 and TRBJ1-2; 9 bases match TRBD1. The length of the CDR3 is 13 residues. The trim removed 4 bases at V and 6 bases at J, leaving 4 bases unmatched. In germline, CDR1 is SGHKS, CDR2 YYEKEE (reference sequence). Here the CDR3 DNA reads TGTGCCAGCAGCCAACAGGGGGCCGATGGCTACACCTTC. Amino acid sequence: CASSQQGADGYTF.

V and J are TRBV6-6 and TRBJ2-1, with 7 nucleotides matching TRBD2. The J segment lost 9 bases and the V segment lost 2 bases, leaving 4 bases of the junction unmatched. This CDR3 spans 13 amino acids. Germline CDR1 MNHNY, CDR2 SVGAGI (reference sequence). CDR3 sequence (DNA): TGTGCCAGCAGTTACGCCACTAGCGTTGAGCAGTTCTTC. Translated: CASSYATSVEQFF.

The genes are TRBV6-2 or TRBV6-3 and TRBJ1-2; D is perhaps TRBD1 (5 bases). The CDR3 covers 15 residues. V was trimmed by 0 bases and J by 7 bases, leaving 15 bases between them. Germline CDR1 reads MNHEY; CDR2 reads SVGEGT. The CDR3 DNA is TGTGCCAGCAGTTACTCGTCAGGGTCGATTGCTGGCTACACCTTC. It translates to CASSYSSGSIAGYTF.

The chain combines TRBV3-1 (or the pseudogene TRBV3-2) with TRBJ2-1; 9 positions agree with TRBD1. Germline CDR1 reads LGHDT; CDR2 reads YNNKEL (reference sequence). Trimming took 4 bases from V and 7 from J; bases not matched to a gene: 8. This CDR3 has 15 residues. The CDR3 sequence is CASSLGTGWRNEQFF. Here the CDR3 DNA reads TGTGCCAGCAGCCTCGGGACAGGGTGGCGAAATGAGCAGTTCTTC.

The rearrangement uses TRBV5-1 and TRBJ2-7; 7 bases match TRBD2. There are 12 residues in the CDR3. Germline trimming cut 4 bases from V and 7 bases from J; bases unmatched to any gene: 5. Germline CDR1 and CDR2: SGHRS and YFSETQ. CDR3 DNA sequence: TGCGCCAGCAGCCCGCGGGACTATGAGCAGTACTTC. Translation gives CASSPRDYEQYF. The variable domain in full, with the rest retrieved from reference TRBV5-1 and TRBJ2-7, is KAGVTQTPRYLIKTRGQQVTLSCSPISGHRSVSWYQQTPGQGLQFLFEYFSETQRNKGNFPGRFSGRQFSNSRSEMNVSTLELGDSALYLCASSPRDYEQYFGPGTRLTVT.

V is TRBV6-4 and J is TRBJ1-2; TRBD1 matches at 9 bases. With 6 bases clipped from V and 3 bases from J, the junction kept 8 bases outside the gene matches. In germline, CDR1 is MRHNA, CDR2 SNTAGT. This CDR3 has 15 residues. The CDR3 loop reads CASRSWDRDYYGYTF. The CDR3 region has the DNA TGTGCCAGCAGAAGTTGGGACAGGGACTACTATGGCTACACCTTC.

This chain links TRBV6-1 with TRBJ1-1; D is unresolved. V was cut by 0 bases and J by 0 bases, with 8 bases left in between. Germline V gene data show CDR1 as MNHNS and CDR2 as SASEGT. The CDR3 extends over 15 amino acids. The CDR3 DNA follows: TGTGCCAGCAGTGAAGCAGAACAGATGAACACTGAAGCTTTCTTT. It is translated as CASSEAEQMNTEAFF.

V usage is TRBV6-1 and J usage is TRBJ2-7; TRBD2 agrees at 10 bases. The CDR3 length is 15 residues. The trim removed 1 base at V and 6 bases at J, leaving 6 bases unmatched. Germline V lookup: CDR1 MNHNS, CDR2 SASEGT. The chain's CDR3 is CASSEVSGRGSEQYF. CDR3 bases: TGTGCCAGCAGTGAAGTGAGCGGGAGGGGTAGCGAGCAGTACTTC.